This T cell receptor (beta chain) was identified during a study of blood T cell repertoires in COVID-19. Study context: From the United States, Italy and Spain came samples of acute and convalescent COVID-19.

This clone is a singleton in its sample. Using immunoSEQ multiplex PCR, the repertoire was profiled, and TCRdb retains in-frame clones only, with some absent. This sample has around 64,000 clones; around 86% occur once, and the top ten carry about a tenth. The germline V gene encodes CDR1 MGHRA and CDR2 YSYEKL. The germline V and J ends were trimmed by 0 bases and 2 bases, with 10 bases remaining between them. This CDR3 is 15 amino acids long. This chain joins TRBV4-1 and TRBJ1-2; a weak D match, TRBD1 (6 bases). Source material: peripheral blood. The TCR comes from a woman under 30 with acute or convalescent COVID-19. The CDR3, as DNA: TGCGCCAGCAGCCAAGATCGGACAGTGAACTATGGCTACACCTTC. Translation gives CASSQDRTVNYGYTF.